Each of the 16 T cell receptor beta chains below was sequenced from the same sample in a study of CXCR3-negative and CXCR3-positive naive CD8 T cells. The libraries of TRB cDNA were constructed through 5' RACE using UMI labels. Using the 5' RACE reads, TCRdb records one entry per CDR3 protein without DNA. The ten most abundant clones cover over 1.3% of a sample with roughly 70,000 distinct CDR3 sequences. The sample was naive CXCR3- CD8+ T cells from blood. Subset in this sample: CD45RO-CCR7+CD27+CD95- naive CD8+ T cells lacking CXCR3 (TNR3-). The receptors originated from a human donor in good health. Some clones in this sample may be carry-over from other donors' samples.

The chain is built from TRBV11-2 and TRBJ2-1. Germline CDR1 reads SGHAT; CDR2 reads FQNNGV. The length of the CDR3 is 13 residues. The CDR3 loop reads CASSLNTYNEQFF.

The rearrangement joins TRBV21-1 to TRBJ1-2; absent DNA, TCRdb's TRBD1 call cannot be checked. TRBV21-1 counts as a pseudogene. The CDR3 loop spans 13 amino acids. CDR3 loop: CASRDRVDYGYTF.

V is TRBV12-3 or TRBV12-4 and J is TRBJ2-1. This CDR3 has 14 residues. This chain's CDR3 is CASSGTGSYNEQFF.

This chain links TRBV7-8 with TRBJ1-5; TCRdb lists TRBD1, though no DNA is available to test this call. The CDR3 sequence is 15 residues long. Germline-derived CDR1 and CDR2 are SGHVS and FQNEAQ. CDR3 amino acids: CASSPGTHSNQPQHF.

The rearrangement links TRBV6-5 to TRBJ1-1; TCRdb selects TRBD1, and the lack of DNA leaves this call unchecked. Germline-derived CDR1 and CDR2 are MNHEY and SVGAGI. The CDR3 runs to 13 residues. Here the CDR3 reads CASGWGAGTEAFF.

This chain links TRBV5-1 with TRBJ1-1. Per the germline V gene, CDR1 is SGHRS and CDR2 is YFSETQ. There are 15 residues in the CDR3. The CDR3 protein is CASRGIGSMNTEAFF.

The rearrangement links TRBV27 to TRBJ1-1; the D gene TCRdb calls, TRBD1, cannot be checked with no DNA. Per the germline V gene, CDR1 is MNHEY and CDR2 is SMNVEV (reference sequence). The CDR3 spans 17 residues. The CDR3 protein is CASSLSPPGEVNTEAFF.

The CDR3 loop reads CASSLHTSRVAGASEAGTQYF. The chain combines TRBV28 with TRBJ2-3; TCRdb's assignment of TRBD2 cannot be checked, as there is no DNA. This CDR3 comprises 21 residues. Germline CDR1 MDHEN, CDR2 SYDVKM.

CDR3 amino acids: CASSLLLAGYEQYF. J is TRBJ2-7 and V is TRBV7-9; there is no DNA to check the TCRdb D call of TRBD2. Germline V gene lookup returns CDR1 SEHNR and CDR2 FQNEAQ (reference sequence). The CDR3 runs 14 residues.

This CDR3 is CSVDAVRGVAAYNEQFF. J is TRBJ2-1 and V is TRBV29-1; TCRdb calls TRBD2, which cannot be checked without DNA. Germline loops: CDR1 SQVTM, CDR2 ANQGSEA. The CDR3 runs to 17 residues.

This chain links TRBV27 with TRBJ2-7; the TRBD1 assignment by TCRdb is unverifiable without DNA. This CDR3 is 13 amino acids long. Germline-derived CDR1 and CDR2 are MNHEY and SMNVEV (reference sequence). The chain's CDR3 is CASSARTVYEQYF.

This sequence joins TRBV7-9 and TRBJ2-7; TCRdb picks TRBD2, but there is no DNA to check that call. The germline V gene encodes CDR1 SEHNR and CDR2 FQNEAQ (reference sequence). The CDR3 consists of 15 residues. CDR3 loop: CASTRGGLSSYEQYF.

The CDR3 region is CASRGADFADTQYF. The rearrangement links TRBV28 to TRBJ2-3; the TRBD1 assignment by TCRdb is unverifiable without DNA. CDR3 length: 14 amino acids. Germline values: CDR1 MDHEN, CDR2 SYDVKM. The variable domain in full, completed from reference TRBV28 and TRBJ2-3, reads DVKVTQSSRYLVKRTGEKVFLECVQDMDHENMFWYRQDPGLGLRLIYFSYDVKMKEKGDIPEGYSVSREKKERFSLILESASTNQTSMYLCASRGADFADTQYFGPGTRLTVL.

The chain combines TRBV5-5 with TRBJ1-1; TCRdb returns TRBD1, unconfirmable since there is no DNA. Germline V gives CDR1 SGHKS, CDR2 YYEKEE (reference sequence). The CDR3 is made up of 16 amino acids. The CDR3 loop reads CASSSVGGELRTEAFF.

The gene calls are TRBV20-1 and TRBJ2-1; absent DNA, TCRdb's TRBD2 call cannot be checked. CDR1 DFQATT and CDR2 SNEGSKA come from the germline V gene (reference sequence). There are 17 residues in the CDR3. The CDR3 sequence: CSAIGLAGSGAYNEQFF.

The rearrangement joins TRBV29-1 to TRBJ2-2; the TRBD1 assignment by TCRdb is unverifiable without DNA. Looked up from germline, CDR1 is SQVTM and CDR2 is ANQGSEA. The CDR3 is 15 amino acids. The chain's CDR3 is CSVESGGLNTGELFF.